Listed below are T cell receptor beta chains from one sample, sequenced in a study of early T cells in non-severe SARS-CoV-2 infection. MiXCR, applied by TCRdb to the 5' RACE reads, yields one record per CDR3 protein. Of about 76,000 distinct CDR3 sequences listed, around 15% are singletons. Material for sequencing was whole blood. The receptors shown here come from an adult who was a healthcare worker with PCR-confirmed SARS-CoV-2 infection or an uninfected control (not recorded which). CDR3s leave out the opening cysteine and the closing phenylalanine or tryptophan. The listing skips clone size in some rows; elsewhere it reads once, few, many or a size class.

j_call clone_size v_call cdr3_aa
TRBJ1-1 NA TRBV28 ASSMSPGVNTEAF
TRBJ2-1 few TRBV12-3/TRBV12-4 ASSTIRVQYNEQF
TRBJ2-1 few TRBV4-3 ASSQGVASYNEQF
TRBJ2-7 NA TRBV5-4 ASSPRWGGQYEQY
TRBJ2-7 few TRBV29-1 SVGVALRYEQY
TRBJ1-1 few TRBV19 ASSIGAGGTEAF
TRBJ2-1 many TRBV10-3 AISERSTAYNEQF
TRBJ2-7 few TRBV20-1 SASGGYGYEQY
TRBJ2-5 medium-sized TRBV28 ASSLTGGGQETQY
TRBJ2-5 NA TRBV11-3 ASSGLFLDETQY
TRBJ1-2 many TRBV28 ASRQGGGYT
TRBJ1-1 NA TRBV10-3 AISDPAQPLEAF
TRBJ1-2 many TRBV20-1 SARAKVRGYT